This T cell receptor beta chain was recorded in a study of blood T cell repertoires in COVID-19. Trimming took 6 bases from V and 5 from J; bases not matched to a gene: 9. Germline CDR1 reads MGHDK; CDR2 reads SYGVNS. CDR3 length: 15 amino acids. TCRdb's table, derived via immunoSEQ multiplex PCR, lists solely in-frame clones and lacks some. The sample lists under 300,000 clones; roughly 80% were seen once. The sequence was obtained from a woman between 55 and 75 years old with active or convalescent COVID-19. The chain has TRBV25-1 and TRBJ1-2; 10 nucleotides line up with TRBD1. The sequencing input was peripheral blood. CDR3 nucleotide sequence: TGTGCCAGCAGCCCTAGGGGGACAGGGGTGTATGGCTACACCTTC. Protein product: CASSPRGTGVYGYTF.